This TCR beta chain was identified during a study of blood T cells in healthy people across ages. A second PCR, run for about 6 to 12 cycles, used a sample-barcoded 5' primer plus a J-beta primer mix. A single record per CDR3 protein comes from TCRdb applying MiXCR to the 5' RACE reads. The sample has over 950,000 distinct CDR3 sequences, more than 30% seen once; the top ten hold around 13%. This clonotype was detected once. At one of its ends the junction is not consistent with the germline gene, which may arise from a read error. Per the germline V gene, CDR1 is SNHLY and CDR2 is FYNNEI. The CDR3 length is 11 residues.

Sequences were obtained from blood. The chain combines TRBV2 with TRBJ1-1, with 7 nucleotides matching TRBD1. The sequence derives from a man younger than 35 in good health. DNA for the CDR3: TGTACCAGCAGCGGCAGGGGGTCAGCTTTCTTT. Amino acid sequence: CTSSGRGSAFF.